This TCR beta chain is drawn from a study of blood T cell repertoires in COVID-19. Study information: Samples of COVID-19 (acute and convalescent) were obtained from the United States, Italy and Spain. Sample material is recorded as cDNA or gDNA derived from T cells, B-cell-depleted T cells, or PBMCs.

The V end was cut by 5 bases, the J end by 4 bases, with 21 bases between. Germline CDR1 is SGDLS and CDR2 is YYNGEE. The CDR3 covers 16 residues. Patients from Seattle were sampled longitudinally, starting during active infection. In the original processing: Amplification of reference gene primers provided the estimated nucleated cell counts. Clones were sequenced by immunoSEQ multiplex PCR, and TCRdb holds only the in-frame ones, with some missing. V and J calls and clone size are copied from that table; D and trimming were computed from the DNA. The sample has about 350,000 clones, 86% seen once. The chain employs TRBV9 and TRBJ1-1; D perhaps matches TRBD1 (5 bases). What was sequenced was peripheral blood. This TCR was sampled from a woman aged 60-75 years with COVID-19, enrolled during active disease. This CDR3 reads CASSHLMGGVGTEAFF. CDR3 DNA: TGTGCCAGCAGTCACCTGATGGGGGGGGTCGGCACTGAAGCTTTCTTT.